Following are 2 T cell receptor beta chains from one sample sequenced in a study of Ad26.COV2.S vaccination and SARS-CoV-2 variants. Treatment of the sample: some 19 received Ad26.COV2.S at low or high dose, single or two shots; about five received placebo; per-sample allocation not given. Day 63 after the first vaccine or placebo injection was the time point for sampling. The assay was immunoSEQ multiplex PCR, and TCRdb's table has in-frame clones only and misses some. This table holds approximately 420,000 clones, roughly 90% found once. The sequencing used peripheral blood, collected in a trial of Ad26.COV2.S vaccine versus placebo. The receptors derive from a person between 18 and 59 years old who received the Ad26.COV2.S COVID-19 vaccine or a placebo.

The chain joins TRBV6-5 to TRBJ1-3, with a possible D match to TRBD1 (5 bases). Trimming took off 6 bases at V and 4 bases at J, with 10 bases between the two ends. Germline assignment: CDR1 MNHEY and CDR2 SVGAGI. The CDR3 covers 13 residues. The CDR3, as DNA: TGTGCCAGCAGGGGGGTAACGGGAAACACCATATATTTT. Its protein product is CASRGVTGNTIYF.

J is TRBJ2-1 and V is TRBV11-2, with 8 bases lining up with TRBD2. Germline values: CDR1 SGHAT, CDR2 FQNNGV. V lost 4 bases and J lost 7; bases outside the gene matches: 12. CDR3 length: 16 residues. CDR3 nucleotides: TGTGCCAGCAGCTGGGGTTCGAGCGGGGGACATAATGAGCAGTTCTTC. Translated, it gives CASSWGSSGGHNEQFF.